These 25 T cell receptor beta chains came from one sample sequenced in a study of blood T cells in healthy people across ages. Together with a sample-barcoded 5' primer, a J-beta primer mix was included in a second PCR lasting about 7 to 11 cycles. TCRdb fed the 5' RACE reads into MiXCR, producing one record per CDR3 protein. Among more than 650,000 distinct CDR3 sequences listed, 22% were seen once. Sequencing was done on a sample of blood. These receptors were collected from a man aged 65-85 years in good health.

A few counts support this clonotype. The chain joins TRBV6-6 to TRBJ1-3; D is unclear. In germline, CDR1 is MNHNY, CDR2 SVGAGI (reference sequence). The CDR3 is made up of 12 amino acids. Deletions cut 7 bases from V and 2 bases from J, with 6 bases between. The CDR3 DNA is TGTGCCAGCATTTCGGCTGGAAACACCATATATTTT. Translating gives CASISAGNTIYF.

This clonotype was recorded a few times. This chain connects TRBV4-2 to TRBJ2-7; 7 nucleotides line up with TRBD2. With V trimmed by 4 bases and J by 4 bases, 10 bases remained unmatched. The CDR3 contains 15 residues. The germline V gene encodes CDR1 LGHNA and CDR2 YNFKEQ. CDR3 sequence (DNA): TGTGCCAGCAGCCGAGAACTAGCGACTCAATACGAGCAGTACTTC. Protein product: CASSRELATQYEQYF.

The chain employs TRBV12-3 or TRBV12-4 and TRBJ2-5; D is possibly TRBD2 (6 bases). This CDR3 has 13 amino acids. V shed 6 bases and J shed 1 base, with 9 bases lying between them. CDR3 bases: TGTGCCAGCAGCAACGGGGGCCAAGAGACCCAGTACTTC. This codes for CASSNGGQETQYF.

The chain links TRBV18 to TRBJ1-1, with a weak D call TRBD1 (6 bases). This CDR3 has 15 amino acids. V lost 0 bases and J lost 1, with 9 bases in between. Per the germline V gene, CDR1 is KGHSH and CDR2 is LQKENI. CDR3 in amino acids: CASSPPTGSNTEAFF. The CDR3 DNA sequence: TGTGCCAGCTCACCACCGACAGGTTCGAACACTGAAGCTTTCTTT.

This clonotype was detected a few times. CDR3 sequence (DNA): TGTGCCAGCAGCTTTTCAGGGCGTCGCTCCTACGAGCAGTACTTC. Translating gives CASSFSGRRSYEQYF. This rearrangement joins TRBV5-4 to TRBJ2-7; a possible D gene is TRBD1 (5 bases). The V gene lost 2 bases and the J gene lost 0 bases, with 12 bases spanning the gap. Germline V CDR1 and CDR2: SGHNT, YYREEE (reference sequence). The length of the CDR3 is 15 residues.

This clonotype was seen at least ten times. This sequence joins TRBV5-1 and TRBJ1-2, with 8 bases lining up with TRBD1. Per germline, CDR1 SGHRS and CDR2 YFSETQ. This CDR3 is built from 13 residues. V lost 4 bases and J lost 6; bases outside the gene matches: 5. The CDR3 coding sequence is TGCGCCAGCAGCACGGGACAGGCAAATGGCTACACCTTC. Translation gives CASSTGQANGYTF. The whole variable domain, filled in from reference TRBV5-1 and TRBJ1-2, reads KAGVTQTPRYLIKTRGQQVTLSCSPISGHRSVSWYQQTPGQGLQFLFEYFSETQRNKGNFPGRFSGRQFSNSRSEMNVSTLELGDSALYLCASSTGQANGYTFGSGTRLTVV.

This CDR3 is CASGVGTSTDTQYF. The DNA of the CDR3 is TGCGCCAGCGGGGTCGGGACTAGCACAGATACGCAGTATTTT. The rearrangement joins TRBV5-1 to TRBJ2-3, with D maybe TRBD2 (6 bases). This CDR3 region has 14 residues. Per germline, CDR1 SGHRS and CDR2 YFSETQ. V lost 7 bases and J 0 bases, leaving 12 bases between the germline ends.

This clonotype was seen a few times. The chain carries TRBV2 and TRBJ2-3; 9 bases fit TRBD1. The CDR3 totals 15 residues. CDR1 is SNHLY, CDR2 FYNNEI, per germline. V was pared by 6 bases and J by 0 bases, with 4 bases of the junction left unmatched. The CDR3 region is CASSATGGSTDTQYF. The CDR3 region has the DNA TGTGCCAGCAGCGCTACAGGGGGCAGCACAGATACGCAGTATTTT. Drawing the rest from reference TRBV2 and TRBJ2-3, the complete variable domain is EPEVTQTPSHQVTQMGQEVILRCVPISNHLYFYWYRQILGQKVEFLVSFYNNEISEKSEIFDDQFSVERPDGSNFTLKIRSTKLEDSAMYFCASSATGGSTDTQYFGPGTRLTVL.

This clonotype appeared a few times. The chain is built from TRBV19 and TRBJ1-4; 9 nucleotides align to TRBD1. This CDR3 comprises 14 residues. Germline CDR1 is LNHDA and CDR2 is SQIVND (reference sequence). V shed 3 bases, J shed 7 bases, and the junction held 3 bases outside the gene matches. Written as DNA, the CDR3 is TGTGCCAGTAGTATGGGACAGGGAACTGAAAAACTGTTTTTT. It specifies CASSMGQGTEKLFF.

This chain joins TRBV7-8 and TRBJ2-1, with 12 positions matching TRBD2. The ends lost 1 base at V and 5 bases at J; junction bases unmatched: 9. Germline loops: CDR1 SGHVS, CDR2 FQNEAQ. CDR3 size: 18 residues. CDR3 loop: CASSLGASGRAFNNEQFF. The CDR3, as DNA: TGTGCCAGCAGCTTAGGAGCTAGCGGGAGGGCCTTCAACAATGAGCAGTTCTTC.

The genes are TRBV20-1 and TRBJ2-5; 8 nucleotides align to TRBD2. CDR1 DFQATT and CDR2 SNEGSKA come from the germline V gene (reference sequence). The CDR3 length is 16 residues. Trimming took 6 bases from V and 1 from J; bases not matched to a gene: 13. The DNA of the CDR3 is TGCAGTGCACCCTCGGGAACTAGCGGTTCCCAAGAGACCCAGTACTTC. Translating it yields CSAPSGTSGSQETQYF.

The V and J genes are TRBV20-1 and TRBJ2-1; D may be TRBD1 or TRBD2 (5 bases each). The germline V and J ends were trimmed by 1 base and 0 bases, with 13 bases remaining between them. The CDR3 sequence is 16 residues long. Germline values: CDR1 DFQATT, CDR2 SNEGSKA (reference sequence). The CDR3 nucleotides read TGCAGTGCTAGAGGGGACGTCCCGAGCTCCTACAATGAGCAGTTCTTC. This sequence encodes CSARGDVPSSYNEQFF.

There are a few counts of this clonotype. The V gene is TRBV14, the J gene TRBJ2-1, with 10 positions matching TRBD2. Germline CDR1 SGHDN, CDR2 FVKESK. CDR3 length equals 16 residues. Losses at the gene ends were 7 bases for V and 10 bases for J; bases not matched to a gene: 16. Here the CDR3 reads CASTTKSGRAIGEQFF. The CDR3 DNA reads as TGTGCCAGCACCACCAAAAGCGGGAGGGCAATCGGAGAGCAGTTCTTC.

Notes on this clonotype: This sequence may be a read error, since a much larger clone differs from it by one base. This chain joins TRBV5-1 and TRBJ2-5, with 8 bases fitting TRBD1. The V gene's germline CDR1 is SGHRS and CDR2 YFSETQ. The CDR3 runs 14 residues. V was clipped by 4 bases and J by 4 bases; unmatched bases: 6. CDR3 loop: CASSGGTGRETQYF. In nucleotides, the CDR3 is TGCGCCAGCAGCGGGGGGACAGGCCGAGAGACCCAGTACTTC.

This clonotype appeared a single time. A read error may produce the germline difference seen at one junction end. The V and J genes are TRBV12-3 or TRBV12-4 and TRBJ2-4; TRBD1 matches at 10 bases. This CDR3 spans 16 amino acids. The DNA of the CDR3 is TGTGCCAGCGGTTTAGAGGGACAGGGGCTCAAAAACATTCAGTACTTC. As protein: CASGLEGQGLKNIQYF.

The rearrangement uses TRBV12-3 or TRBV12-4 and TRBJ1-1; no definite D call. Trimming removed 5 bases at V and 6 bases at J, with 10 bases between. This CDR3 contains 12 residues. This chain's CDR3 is CASSHGTAEAFF. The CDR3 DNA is TGTGCCAGCAGTCACGGCACGGCTGAAGCTTTCTTT.

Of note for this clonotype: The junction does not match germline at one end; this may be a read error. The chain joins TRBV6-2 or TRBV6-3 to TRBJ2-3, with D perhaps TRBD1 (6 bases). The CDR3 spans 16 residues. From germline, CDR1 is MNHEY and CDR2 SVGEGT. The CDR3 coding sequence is TGTGCCGGCAGGGGCGCCGCACTCTCCTTCACAGATACGCAGTATTTT. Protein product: CAGRGAALSFTDTQYF.

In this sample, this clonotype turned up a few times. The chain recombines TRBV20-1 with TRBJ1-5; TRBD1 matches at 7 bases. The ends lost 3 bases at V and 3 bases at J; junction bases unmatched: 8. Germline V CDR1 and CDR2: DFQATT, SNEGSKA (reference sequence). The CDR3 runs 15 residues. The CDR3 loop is CSARRPGQDNQPQHF. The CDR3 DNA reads TGCAGTGCTAGGCGCCCAGGACAGGACAATCAGCCCCAGCATTTT.

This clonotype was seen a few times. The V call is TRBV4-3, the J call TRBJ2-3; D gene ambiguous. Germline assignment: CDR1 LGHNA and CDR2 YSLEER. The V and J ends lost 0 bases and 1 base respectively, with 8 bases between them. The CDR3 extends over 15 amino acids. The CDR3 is CASSQDPRGTDTQYF. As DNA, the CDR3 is TGCGCCAGCAGCCAAGATCCTCGCGGCACAGATACGCAGTATTTT.

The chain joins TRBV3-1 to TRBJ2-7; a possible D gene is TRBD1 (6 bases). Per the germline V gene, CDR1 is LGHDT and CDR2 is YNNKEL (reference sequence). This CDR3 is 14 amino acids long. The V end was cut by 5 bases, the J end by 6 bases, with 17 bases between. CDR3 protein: CASSLGQKGAEQYV. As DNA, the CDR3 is TGTGCCAGCAGCTTAGGACAGAAAGGGGCCGAGCAGTACGTC.

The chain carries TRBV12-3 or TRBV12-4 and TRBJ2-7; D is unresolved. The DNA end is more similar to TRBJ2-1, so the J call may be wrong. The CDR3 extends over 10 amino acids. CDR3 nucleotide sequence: TGTGCCAGCCGGTATAATGAGCAGTTCTTC. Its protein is CASRYNEQFF.

CDR3 nucleotide sequence: TGTGCCAGCAGCCTACCCCGGGACAGGGGACGAACCTACAATGAGCAGTTCTTC. Protein product: CASSLPRDRGRTYNEQFF. The chain is built from TRBV5-6 and TRBJ2-1; 10 bases align to TRBD1. The V gene's germline CDR1 is SGHDT and CDR2 YYEEEE. V lost 4 bases to trimming and J lost 2 bases; unmatched junction nucleotides: 12. The CDR3 totals 18 residues. Full variable domain (missing parts from reference TRBV5-6 and TRBJ2-1): DAGVTQSPTHLIKTRGQQVTLRCSPKSGHDTVSWYQQALGQGPQFIFQYYEEEERQRGNFPDRFSGHQFPNYSSELNVNALLLGDSALYLCASSLPRDRGRTYNEQFFGPGTRLTVL.

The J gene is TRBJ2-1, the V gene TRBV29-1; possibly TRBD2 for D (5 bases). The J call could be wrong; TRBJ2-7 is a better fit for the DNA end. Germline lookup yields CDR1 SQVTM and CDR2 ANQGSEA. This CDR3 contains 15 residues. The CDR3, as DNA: TGCAGCGTTGTTTTGTCTAGGATCGGGGATTACGAGCAGTACTTC. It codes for CSVVLSRIGDYEQYF.

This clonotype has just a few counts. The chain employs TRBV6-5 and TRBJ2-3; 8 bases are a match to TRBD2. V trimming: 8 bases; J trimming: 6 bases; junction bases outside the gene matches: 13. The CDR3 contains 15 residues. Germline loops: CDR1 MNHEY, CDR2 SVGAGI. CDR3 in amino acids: CASAFGTSGMDTQYF. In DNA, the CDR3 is TGTGCCAGCGCCTTCGGGACTAGTGGGATGGATACGCAGTATTTT.

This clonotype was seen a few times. The CDR3 reads CASSLGTGLGKLFF. The CDR3 DNA reads as TGTGCCAGCAGCTTGGGGACAGGGCTAGGGAAACTGTTTTTT. The rearrangement uses TRBV7-2 and TRBJ1-4, with TRBD1 matching 9 bases. Germline V gives CDR1 SGHTA, CDR2 FQGNSA. The CDR3 is 14 amino acids. The V gene end was trimmed by 3 bases and the J gene end by 11 bases; junction bases not matched to a gene: 7.